This T cell receptor (beta chain) was retrieved from a study of CD8+ T cells in alopecia areata. Broader study findings: Greater clonality was observed in lesional scalp samples, especially alopecia totalis/universalis, versus normal scalp. Relative to mice, TCR sharing across patients was less clear, a difference possibly HLA-related.

Both CD4+ and CD8+ T cells were separated by sorting PBMCs. Regarding this clone: The antigen is not known.

RNA extraction was followed by reverse transcription into cDNA, which acted as the sequencing template. The data were produced by immunoSEQ multiplex PCR, yet TCRdb's version contains in-frame clones alone and is incomplete. Among roughly 100,000 clones listed, roughly half were seen once. CDR1 SGHRS and CDR2 YFSETQ come from the germline V gene. CDR3 size: 13 residues. Trimming shortened V by 1 base and J by 5 bases, and 9 bases separated the two germline ends. The V gene is TRBV5-1, the J gene TRBJ2-5; D may be TRBD2 (5 bases). The TCR was taken from a human donor in good health. What was sequenced was CD4+ T cells sorted from blood. The CDR3 spells CASSLYGEETQYF. CDR3 sequence (DNA): TGCGCCAGCAGCTTGTATGGGGAGGAGACCCAGTACTTC.